This entry describes one T cell receptor (beta chain). This sample is drawn from a study of regulatory T cells. The primer mix had 52 TRBV and 13 TRBJ primers. Method: immunoSEQ multiplex PCR; TCRdb's copy keeps in-frame clones and lacks some. The data contain about 15,000 clones, under 95% of them singletons. The specimen was CD8+ T cells sorted from blood. This clonotype was sampled from a person under 35 with CD3G deficiency.

CDR3 sequence (DNA): TGTGCCAGCAGCGAAGGGGACAGGGGCTACGAGCAGTACTTC. It encodes CASSEGDRGYEQYF. This chain uses TRBV9 with TRBJ2-7; 10 bases align to TRBD1. After removal of 3 bases from V and 3 bases from J, the junction contained 3 bases not matched to a gene. The CDR3 runs to 14 residues. Germline V gene data show CDR1 as SGDLS and CDR2 as YYNGEE.